Given below is one TCR beta chain in context. In the source study's methods: Reference gene primer amplification gave nucleated cell count estimates. Profiling relied on immunoSEQ multiplex PCR, and the TCRdb table lists in-frame clones only, not all of them. V and J calls and clone size are given by that table; D and trimming were obtained from the DNA. The sample has over 200,000 clones; roughly 88% are singletons. The data derive from a study of blood T cell repertoires in COVID-19. CDR3 length: 16 residues. Looked up from germline, CDR1 is MDHEN and CDR2 is SYDVKM. V dropped 8 bases and J dropped 0 bases, with 17 bases sitting between them.

The genes are TRBV28 and TRBJ2-1; a possible D gene is TRBD2 (6 bases). The sample consisted of PBMCs or T cells enriched from blood (not recorded which). The clonotype was recovered from a woman between 35 and 50 years old with acute COVID-19. CDR3 region: CASEFSRGTSYNEQFF. The CDR3 DNA is TGTGCCAGCGAGTTCTCCCGGGGGACCTCCTACAATGAGCAGTTCTTC.